This T cell receptor beta chain was profiled in a study of shared clonotypes between healthy human individuals. The study, taken as a whole, reports: With a handful of donors compared, about 5.2% of naive CD4 clonotypes were shared. Relative to memory subsets, naive subsets generally showed larger estimated richness.

Terminally differentiated effector memory CD45RA+ cells were left out of the naive CD8 fraction, which was CD45RO-negative and positively selected for CCR7. The assay used deep level. Genomic DNA (from each subset) was split evenly across several immunoSEQ plates. Repertoires were generated with immunoSEQ multiplex PCR, while TCRdb's copy carries only in-frame clones and drops some. This sample has about 2.1 million clones, with roughly 93% found just once. With 2 bases removed from V and 0 bases from J, the gap between germline ends came to 8 bases. The CDR3 covers 15 residues. The germline CDR1 and CDR2 sequences are MDHEN and SYDVKM. Comment on this clone: Its antigen is not identified.

The chain combines TRBV28 with TRBJ1-5; the D is unclear. The receptor comes from a man aged 18 to 30 in good health. Some clones in this sample may be carry-over from other donors' samples. Input material: naive CD8+ T cells from PBMCs. CDR3 bases: TGTGCCAGCAGTTTAGTGGGCGTTAGCAATCAGCCCCAGCATTTT. It codes for CASSLVGVSNQPQHF. Full variable domain (outside the CDR3, taken from reference TRBV28 and TRBJ1-5): DVKVTQSSRYLVKRTGEKVFLECVQDMDHENMFWYRQDPGLGLRLIYFSYDVKMKEKGDIPEGYSVSREKKERFSLILESASTNQTSMYLCASSLVGVSNQPQHFGDGTRLSIL.